The rows below give T cell receptor beta chains drawn from one sample of a study of blood T cell repertoires in COVID-19. Assay used: immunoSEQ multiplex PCR; TCRdb lists only in-frame clones, some missing. The table has approximately 240,000 clones, roughly nine tenths seen once. What was sequenced was PBMCs or T cells enriched from blood (not recorded which). The source of these receptors is a woman between 45 and 65 years old in a cohort exposed to, infected with or recovered from COVID-19 (not recorded which). Each CDR3 is given with its conserved first and last residue. Fields, in order: J gene, clone size, D gene, V gene, CDR3 DNA, CDR3 protein. A D gene is named only where the DNA matches it firmly. Some rows have no size entry. The others give once, few or many, or a class for an expanded clone.

j_call: TRBJ2-5
clone_size: NA
d_call: TRBD2
v_call: TRBV9
cdr3_nt: TGTGCCAGCAGCGTCGAACCGGGACTAGCGGGGATTGGGGCGACCCAGTACTTC
cdr3_aa: CASSVEPGLAGIGATQYF

j_call: TRBJ1-6
clone_size: NA
d_call: NA
v_call: TRBV6-2/TRBV6-3
cdr3_nt: TGTGCCAGCAGTTTCGCAGGGTTGCGGTCACCCCTCCACTTT
cdr3_aa: CASSFAGLRSPLHF

j_call: TRBJ2-3
clone_size: NA
d_call: TRBD2
v_call: TRBV10-2
cdr3_nt: TGCGCCAGCAGTGAGTCTAGCGGGGGGGGAGGTACGCAGTATTTT
cdr3_aa: CASSESSGGGGTQYF

j_call: TRBJ2-5
clone_size: NA
d_call: NA
v_call: TRBV5-1
cdr3_nt: TGCGCCAGCAGCTTGATCGACTCGAGGGAGACCCAGTACTTC
cdr3_aa: CASSLIDSRETQYF

j_call: TRBJ2-5
clone_size: NA
d_call: TRBD2
v_call: TRBV7-9
cdr3_nt: TGTGCCAGCAGCCCCCGGACTAGCGGGGGGGGACTCACCCAGTACTTC
cdr3_aa: CASSPRTSGGGLTQYF

j_call: TRBJ2-3
clone_size: NA
d_call: TRBD2
v_call: TRBV29-1
cdr3_nt: TGCAGCGTTGGAGTAGGAGATAGCGGGGGACCTGCAGGTACGCAGTATTTT
cdr3_aa: CSVGVGDSGGPAGTQYF

j_call: TRBJ1-6
clone_size: NA
d_call: TRBD1
v_call: TRBV19
cdr3_nt: TGTGCCAGTCGATCAGCTACCGGGACAGAGAATTCACCCCTCCACTTT
cdr3_aa: CASRSATGTENSPLHF

j_call: TRBJ2-1
clone_size: NA
d_call: TRBD1
v_call: TRBV3-1/TRBV3-2
cdr3_nt: TGTGCCAGCAGCCAAGAGGCCAGACAGGGGCAGTTCTTC
cdr3_aa: CASSQEARQGQFF

j_call: TRBJ2-5
clone_size: NA
d_call: TRBD2
v_call: TRBV24-1
cdr3_nt: TGTGCCACCAGTGAAGCCCCAGCGGGGCAGTCGATTTCTAGAGAAGAGACCCAGTACTTC
cdr3_aa: CATSEAPAGQSISREETQYF

j_call: TRBJ2-1
clone_size: NA
d_call: NA
v_call: TRBV9
cdr3_nt: TGTGCCAGCAGCGGACAGGGGCGGGGGAATGAGCAGTTCTTC
cdr3_aa: CASSGQGRGNEQFF

j_call: TRBJ1-5
clone_size: NA
d_call: TRBD1
v_call: TRBV7-8
cdr3_nt: TGTGCCAGCAGCTTCGACAGGGGACCCCAGCCCCAGCATTTT
cdr3_aa: CASSFDRGPQPQHF

j_call: TRBJ2-3
clone_size: once
d_call: NA
v_call: TRBV6-5
cdr3_nt: TGTGCCAGCAGTTACTCCCCAGGGGAGGATACGCAGTATTTT
cdr3_aa: CASSYSPGEDTQYF

j_call: TRBJ2-7
clone_size: NA
d_call: NA
v_call: TRBV9
cdr3_nt: TGTGCCAGCAGCGTAGAGGTAGGGAGCTACGAGCAGTACTTC
cdr3_aa: CASSVEVGSYEQYF

j_call: TRBJ2-3
clone_size: once
d_call: TRBD2
v_call: TRBV20-1
cdr3_nt: TGCAGTGCGAGTACTAGCGGGGGGGTCCACACAGATACGCAGTATTTT
cdr3_aa: CSASTSGGVHTDTQYF

j_call: TRBJ1-1
clone_size: NA
d_call: TRBD1
v_call: TRBV6-5
cdr3_nt: TGTGCCAGCAGCCCGAGGACAGGGGGCTACACTGAAGCTTTCTTT
cdr3_aa: CASSPRTGGYTEAFF

j_call: TRBJ1-5
clone_size: few
d_call: TRBD1
v_call: TRBV6-1
cdr3_nt: TGTGCCAGCAGTGAACGCCCACTTGGACAGGCAAAAGGTCAGCCCCAGCATTTT
cdr3_aa: CASSERPLGQAKGQPQHF

j_call: TRBJ2-7
clone_size: NA
d_call: TRBD1
v_call: TRBV7-3
cdr3_nt: TGTGCCAGCAGCTTACAGGGGACAGACTCCTACGAGCAGTACTTC
cdr3_aa: CASSLQGTDSYEQYF

j_call: TRBJ2-1
clone_size: NA
d_call: TRBD2
v_call: TRBV5-4
cdr3_nt: TGTGCCAGCAGCTCGCGTCTCAGCGGGGGCTCATACAATGAGCAGTTCTTC
cdr3_aa: CASSSRLSGGSYNEQFF

j_call: TRBJ1-1
clone_size: NA
d_call: TRBD1
v_call: TRBV7-9
cdr3_nt: TGTGCCAGCAGCTTATTACGGGACAGGGGATTATCCGCCACTGAAGCTTTCTTT
cdr3_aa: CASSLLRDRGLSATEAFF

j_call: TRBJ2-1
clone_size: NA
d_call: TRBD2
v_call: TRBV27
cdr3_nt: TGTGCCAGCTCCAGGACTAGCGGGAACAATGAGCAGTTCTTC
cdr3_aa: CASSRTSGNNEQFF

j_call: TRBJ1-4
clone_size: once
d_call: TRBD1
v_call: TRBV5-6
cdr3_nt: TGTGCCAGCAGCGCGGGGACAGTCACTAGGGGACCTAATGAAAAACTGTTTTTT
cdr3_aa: CASSAGTVTRGPNEKLFF

j_call: TRBJ2-1
clone_size: NA
d_call: NA
v_call: TRBV5-1
cdr3_nt: TGCGCCAGCACCCGGACGGCGAGGGTGGCCCCAGGTGAGCAGTTCTTC
cdr3_aa: CASTRTARVAPGEQFF

j_call: TRBJ1-4
clone_size: NA
d_call: NA
v_call: TRBV18
cdr3_nt: TGTGCCAGCTCACCACCGTCGACAGACGAAAAACTGTTTTTT
cdr3_aa: CASSPPSTDEKLFF

j_call: TRBJ1-1
clone_size: NA
d_call: TRBD1
v_call: TRBV7-9
cdr3_nt: TGTGCCAGCAGCTCCGACAGGGTTTGGACTGAAGCTTTCTTT
cdr3_aa: CASSSDRVWTEAFF

j_call: TRBJ1-4
clone_size: few
d_call: NA
v_call: TRBV10-2
cdr3_nt: TGCGCCAGCAGTGAGTCAGGGGGGGTATATGAAAAACTGTTTTTT
cdr3_aa: CASSESGGVYEKLFF

j_call: TRBJ1-2
clone_size: NA
d_call: TRBD1
v_call: TRBV28
cdr3_nt: TGTGCCAGCAGCGAGGGACAGAACTATGGCTACACCTTC
cdr3_aa: CASSEGQNYGYTF

j_call: TRBJ1-1
clone_size: NA
d_call: TRBD1
v_call: TRBV7-2
cdr3_nt: TGTGCCAGCAGCTTAGACAAGGGGGCGGAAGCTTTCTTT
cdr3_aa: CASSLDKGAEAFF

j_call: TRBJ2-3
clone_size: NA
d_call: NA
v_call: TRBV5-1
cdr3_nt: TGCGCCAGCAGCTTGGACAGGTACACAGATACGCAGTATTTT
cdr3_aa: CASSLDRYTDTQYF

j_call: TRBJ1-1
clone_size: NA
d_call: TRBD1
v_call: TRBV7-6
cdr3_nt: TGTGCCAGCACCGGAGAAGGGACAGGGGGGAACACTGAAGCTTTCTTT
cdr3_aa: CASTGEGTGGNTEAFF

j_call: TRBJ2-1
clone_size: NA
d_call: NA
v_call: TRBV7-2
cdr3_nt: TGTGCCAGCAGCCCCACAGGGGGGGATGAGCAGTTCTTC
cdr3_aa: CASSPTGGDEQFF

j_call: TRBJ1-4
clone_size: NA
d_call: TRBD1
v_call: TRBV5-1
cdr3_nt: TGCGCCAGCAGCTTCGGGACAGGGGGTTCTTCTGTAAAACTGTTTTTT
cdr3_aa: CASSFGTGGSSVKLFF

j_call: TRBJ1-2
clone_size: NA
d_call: NA
v_call: TRBV24-1
cdr3_nt: TGTGCCACCAGTGGGGGGGTTATCGCCCGGTGGAACTATGGCTACACCTTC
cdr3_aa: CATSGGVIARWNYGYTF

j_call: TRBJ1-6
clone_size: NA
d_call: NA
v_call: TRBV27
cdr3_nt: TGTGCCAGTTCAATTTCTAGCTCCTATAATTCACCCCTCCACTTT
cdr3_aa: CASSISSSYNSPLHF

j_call: TRBJ2-7
clone_size: NA
d_call: NA
v_call: TRBV6-2/TRBV6-3
cdr3_nt: TGTGCCAGCAGTCGAGCTAGCCCCTACGAGCAGTACTTC
cdr3_aa: CASSRASPYEQYF

j_call: TRBJ1-2
clone_size: NA
d_call: NA
v_call: TRBV9
cdr3_nt: TGTGCCAGCAGCCCCACGGGAAACTATGGCTACACCTTC
cdr3_aa: CASSPTGNYGYTF

j_call: TRBJ1-1
clone_size: NA
d_call: NA
v_call: TRBV6-5
cdr3_nt: TGTGCCAGCAGTTACTGGAGGCCCGAGATGAGCACTGAAGCTTTCTTT
cdr3_aa: CASSYWRPEMSTEAFF

j_call: TRBJ1-4
clone_size: NA
d_call: TRBD1
v_call: TRBV4-1
cdr3_nt: TGCGCCAGCAGCCGAAGACAGGGAGGAGATGAAAAACTGTTTTTT
cdr3_aa: CASSRRQGGDEKLFF

j_call: TRBJ2-7
clone_size: NA
d_call: TRBD2
v_call: TRBV11-2
cdr3_nt: TGTGCCAGCAGCTCACCGGGACTAGGCTCCTACGAGCAGTACTTC
cdr3_aa: CASSSPGLGSYEQYF

j_call: TRBJ1-1
clone_size: NA
d_call: NA
v_call: TRBV19
cdr3_nt: TGTGCCAGTAGTACAGTCTTAAACACTGAAGCTTTCTTT
cdr3_aa: CASSTVLNTEAFF

j_call: TRBJ2-7
clone_size: once
d_call: TRBD1
v_call: TRBV7-7
cdr3_nt: TGTGCTAGCAGCCCCGGCGGGGACAGGTCCTACGAGCAGTACTTC
cdr3_aa: CASSPGGDRSYEQYF

j_call: TRBJ1-2
clone_size: once
d_call: NA
v_call: TRBV9
cdr3_nt: TGTGCCAGCAGCGTAGGTCGTGGGGGCGGCTACACCTTC
cdr3_aa: CASSVGRGGGYTF

j_call: TRBJ1-5
clone_size: NA
d_call: NA
v_call: TRBV6-2/TRBV6-3
cdr3_nt: TGTGCCAGCAGTGCCCCGCGGGACGGCTTTCAAAATCAGCCCCAGCATTTT
cdr3_aa: CASSAPRDGFQNQPQHF

j_call: TRBJ1-1
clone_size: NA
d_call: NA
v_call: TRBV19
cdr3_nt: TGTGCCACAAAGGGGAGGGGACCCTCCCCTGAAGCTTTCTTT
cdr3_aa: CATKGRGPSPEAFF

j_call: TRBJ1-3
clone_size: NA
d_call: TRBD1
v_call: TRBV19
cdr3_nt: TGTGCCAGTACCAGACAGGGAAGCGGGTCTGGAAACACCATATATTTT
cdr3_aa: CASTRQGSGSGNTIYF

j_call: TRBJ1-2
clone_size: once
d_call: TRBD1
v_call: TRBV11-2
cdr3_nt: TGTGCCAGCAGCCGGGACAGGGCCTATGGCTACACCTTC
cdr3_aa: CASSRDRAYGYTF